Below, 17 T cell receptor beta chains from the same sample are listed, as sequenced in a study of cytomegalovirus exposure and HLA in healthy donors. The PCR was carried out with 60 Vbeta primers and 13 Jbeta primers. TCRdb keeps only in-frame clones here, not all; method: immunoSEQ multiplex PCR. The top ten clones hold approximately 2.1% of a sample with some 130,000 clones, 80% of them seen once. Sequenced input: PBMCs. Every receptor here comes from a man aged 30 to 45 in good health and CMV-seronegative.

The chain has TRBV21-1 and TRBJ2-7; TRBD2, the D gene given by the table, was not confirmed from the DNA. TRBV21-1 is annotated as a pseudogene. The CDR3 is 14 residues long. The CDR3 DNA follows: TGTGCCAGCAGCGGTAGCGGGAGAACCTACGAGCAGTACTTC. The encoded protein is CASSGSGRTYEQYF.

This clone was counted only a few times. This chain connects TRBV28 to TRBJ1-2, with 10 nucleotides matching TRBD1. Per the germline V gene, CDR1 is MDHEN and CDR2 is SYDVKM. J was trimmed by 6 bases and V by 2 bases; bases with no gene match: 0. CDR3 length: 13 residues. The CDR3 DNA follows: TGTGCCAGCAGTTTAGGGACAGGGGATGGCTACACCTTC. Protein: CASSLGTGDGYTF.

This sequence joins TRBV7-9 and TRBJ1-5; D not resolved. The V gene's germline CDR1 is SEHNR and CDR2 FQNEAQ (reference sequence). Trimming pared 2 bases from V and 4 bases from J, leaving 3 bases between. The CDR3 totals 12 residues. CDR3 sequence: CASSLTNQPQHF. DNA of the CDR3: TGTGCCAGCAGCTTAACTAATCAGCCCCAGCATTTT.

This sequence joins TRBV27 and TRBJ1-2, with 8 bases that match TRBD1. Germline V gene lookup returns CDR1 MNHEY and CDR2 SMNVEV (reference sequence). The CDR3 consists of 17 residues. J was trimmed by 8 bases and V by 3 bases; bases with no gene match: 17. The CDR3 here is CASSFLRLRDRRDGYTF. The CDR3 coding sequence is TGTGCCAGCAGTTTTTTACGCCTCCGGGACAGGAGGGACGGCTACACCTTC.

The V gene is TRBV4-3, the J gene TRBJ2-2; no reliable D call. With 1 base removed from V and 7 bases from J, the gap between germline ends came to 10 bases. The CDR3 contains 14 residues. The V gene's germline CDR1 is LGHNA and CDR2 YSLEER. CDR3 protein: CASSQGTNSGELFF. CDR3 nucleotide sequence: TGCGCCAGCAGCCAAGGAACCAATAGCGGGGAGCTGTTTTTT.

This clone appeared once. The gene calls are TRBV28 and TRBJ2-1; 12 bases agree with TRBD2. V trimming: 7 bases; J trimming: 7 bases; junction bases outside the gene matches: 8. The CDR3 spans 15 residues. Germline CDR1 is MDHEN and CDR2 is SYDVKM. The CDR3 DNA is TGTGCCAGCATCCCCGGGACTAGCGGGCGTAATGAGCAGTTCTTC. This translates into CASIPGTSGRNEQFF.

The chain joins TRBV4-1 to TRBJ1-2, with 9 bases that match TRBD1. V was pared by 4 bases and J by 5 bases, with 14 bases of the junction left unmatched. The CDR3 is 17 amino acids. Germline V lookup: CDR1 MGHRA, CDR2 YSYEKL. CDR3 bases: TGCGCCAGCAGCCCTCCATTAAAGGACAGGGGTGGGTATGGCTACACCTTC. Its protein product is CASSPPLKDRGGYGYTF.

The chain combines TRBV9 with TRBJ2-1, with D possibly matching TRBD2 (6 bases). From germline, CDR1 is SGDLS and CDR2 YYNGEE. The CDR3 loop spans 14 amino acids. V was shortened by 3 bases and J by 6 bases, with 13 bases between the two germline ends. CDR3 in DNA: TGTGCCAGCAGCGCCTCGGGACTCTTCAATGAGCAGTTCTTC. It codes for CASSASGLFNEQFF.

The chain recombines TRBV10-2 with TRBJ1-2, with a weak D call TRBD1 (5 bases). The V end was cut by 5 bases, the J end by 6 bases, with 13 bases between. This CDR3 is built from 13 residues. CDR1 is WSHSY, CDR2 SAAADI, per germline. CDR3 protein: CASSLGGINGYTF. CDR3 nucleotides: TGCGCCAGCAGTTTGGGGGGAATTAATGGCTACACCTTC.

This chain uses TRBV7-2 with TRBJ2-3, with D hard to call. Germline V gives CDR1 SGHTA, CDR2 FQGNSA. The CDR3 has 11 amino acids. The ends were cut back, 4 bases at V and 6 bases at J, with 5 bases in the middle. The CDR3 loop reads CASSSQDTQYF. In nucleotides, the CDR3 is TGTGCCAGCAGCTCACAGGATACGCAGTATTTT.

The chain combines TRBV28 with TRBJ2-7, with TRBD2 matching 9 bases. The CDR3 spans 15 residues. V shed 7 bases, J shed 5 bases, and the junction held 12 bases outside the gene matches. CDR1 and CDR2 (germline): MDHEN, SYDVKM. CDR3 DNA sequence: TGTGCCAGCAATGGGGCGGGAGGGGCAGAGGACGAGCAGTACTTC. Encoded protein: CASNGAGGAEDEQYF.

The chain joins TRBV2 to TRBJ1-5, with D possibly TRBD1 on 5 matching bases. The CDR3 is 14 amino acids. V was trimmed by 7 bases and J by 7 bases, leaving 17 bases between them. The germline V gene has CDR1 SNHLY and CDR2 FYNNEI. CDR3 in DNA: TGTGCCAGCAATTGGGGCGGTCCAGGGCAGCCCCAGCATTTT. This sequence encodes CASNWGGPGQPQHF.

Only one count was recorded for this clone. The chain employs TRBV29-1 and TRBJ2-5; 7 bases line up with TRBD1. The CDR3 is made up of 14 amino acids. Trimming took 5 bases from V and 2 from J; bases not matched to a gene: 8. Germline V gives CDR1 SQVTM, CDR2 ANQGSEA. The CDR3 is CSVTGQLVQETQYF. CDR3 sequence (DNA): TGCAGCGTTACGGGACAGTTAGTTCAAGAGACCCAGTACTTC.

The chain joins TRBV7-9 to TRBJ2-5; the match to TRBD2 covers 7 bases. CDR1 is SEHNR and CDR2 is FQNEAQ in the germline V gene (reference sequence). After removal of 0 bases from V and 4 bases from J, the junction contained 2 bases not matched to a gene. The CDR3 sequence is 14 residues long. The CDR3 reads CASSLAIAGETQYF. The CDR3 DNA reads TGTGCCAGCAGCTTAGCGATAGCGGGAGAGACCCAGTACTTC.

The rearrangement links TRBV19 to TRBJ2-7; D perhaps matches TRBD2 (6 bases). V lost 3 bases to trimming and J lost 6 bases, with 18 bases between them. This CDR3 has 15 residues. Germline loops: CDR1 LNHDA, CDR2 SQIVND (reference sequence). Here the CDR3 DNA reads TGTGCCAGTAGTATCGGGGCGGGAATCTCTGGCGAGCAGTACTTC. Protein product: CASSIGAGISGEQYF.

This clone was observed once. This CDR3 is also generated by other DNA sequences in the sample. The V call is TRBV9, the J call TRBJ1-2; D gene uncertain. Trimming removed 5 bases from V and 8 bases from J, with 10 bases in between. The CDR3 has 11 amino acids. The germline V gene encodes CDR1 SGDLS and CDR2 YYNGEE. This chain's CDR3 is CASSSLYGYTF. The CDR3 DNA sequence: TGTGCCAGCAGTAGCCTTTACGGCTACACCTTC.

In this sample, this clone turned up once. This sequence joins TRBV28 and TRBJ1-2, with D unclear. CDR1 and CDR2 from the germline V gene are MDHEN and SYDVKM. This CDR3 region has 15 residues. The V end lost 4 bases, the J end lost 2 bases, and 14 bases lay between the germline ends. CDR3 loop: CASSSPQSGNYGYTF. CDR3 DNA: TGTGCCAGCAGTTCCCCCCAATCAGGAAACTATGGCTACACCTTC.